This T cell receptor beta chain was obtained from a study of tumor-infiltrating lymphocytes in primary liver carcinoma. Alongside blood RNA obtained from unsorted whole blood, germline DNA was also extracted. Using a constant-region primer together with ProtoScript II reverse transcriptase, TCR beta cDNA was made from roughly 500 ng of total RNA. Generation of the TCR beta libraries relied on three nested multiplex PCR rounds using slightly modified ARM-PCR. PCR rounds one and two used TRBV1-TRBV30 forward primers with a C-beta reverse primer for 10 cycles each. TCRdb reprocessed the multiplex PCR reads with MiXCR, giving one entry per CDR3 protein. The sample carries about 320,000 distinct CDR3 sequences, 55% to 65% recorded once. This clonotype was recorded once. The germline gene is not matched at one end of the junction; a read error may be the cause. The CDR3 contains 15 residues. Germline V CDR1 and CDR2: MDHEN, SYDVKM.

This TCR was sampled from a man in his forties with primary liver carcinoma and hepatitis B virus infection. The sample consisted of peripheral blood. V usage is TRBV28 and J usage is TRBJ2-6; D is possibly TRBD1 (5 bases). CDR3: CANSLLGSGANVLTF. The CDR3 nucleotides are TGTGCCAACAGTTTACTTGGCTCTGGGGCCAACGTCCTGACATTC.